Listed here are 27 T cell receptor beta chains from one sample, sequenced in a study of CD8+CD57+ T cells in acquired aplastic anemia. It was patients with CD8+CD57+ cell expansion by flow cytometry who were chosen for sequencing. The use of genomic DNA as template underpinned the TCR beta VDJ and CDR3 profiling. TCRdb re-called the reads with MiXCR, one entry per CDR3 protein. The profile shows roughly 500,000 distinct CDR3 sequences, approximately 33% of them singletons. Input material: sorted CD4+, CD8+, or CD8+CD57+ T cells (not recorded which) from PBMCs. These receptors were taken from a human donor with aplastic anemia.

Note on this clonotype: The junction and the germline gene differ at one end; a read error may be behind it. The chain uses TRBV10-3 and TRBJ1-2; no clear D gene. This CDR3 contains 12 residues. Germline V lookup: CDR1 ENHRY, CDR2 SYGVKD. The CDR3 spells CASSLNLLGYTF. In DNA, the CDR3 is TGTGCCAGCAGTCTCAACTTACTTGGCTACACCTTC.

The CDR3 DNA reads TGTGCCAGCAGTCCGGGCCCGCAGGGAGCACTTCTCTACGAGCAGTACTTC. Translation gives CASSPGPQGALLYEQYF. This chain uses TRBV12-3 or TRBV12-4 with TRBJ2-7, with D perhaps assigned TRBD1 or TRBD2 (5 bases each). The length of the CDR3 is 17 residues. The germline V and J ends were trimmed by 5 bases and 3 bases, with 23 bases remaining between them.

This clonotype was seen many times. The chain links TRBV7-2 to TRBJ1-1; 9 nucleotides line up with TRBD1. This CDR3 has 12 residues. V shed 11 bases, J shed 8 bases, and the junction held 9 bases outside the gene matches. The germline V gene encodes CDR1 SGHTA and CDR2 FQGNSA. The CDR3, as DNA: TGTGCCTCGAGGAGGACAGGGGTGGAAGCTTTCTTT. Its translation is CASRRTGVEAFF.

The rearrangement joins TRBV30 to TRBJ1-6, with D hard to call. Trimming cost V 4 bases and J 9 bases, with 19 bases left between them. The germline V gene encodes CDR1 GTSNPN and CDR2 SVGIG (reference sequence). This CDR3 contains 15 residues. CDR3 coding DNA: TGTGCCTGGACCCTTAGGGTTCCGGTGGTTTCACCCCTCCACTTT. Protein sequence: CAWTLRVPVVSPLHF.

This clonotype was picked up many times. This CDR3 is CSVSDYGYTF. In nucleotides, the CDR3 is TGCAGCGTTTCCGACTATGGCTACACCTTC. This chain connects TRBV29-1 to TRBJ1-2; D not resolved. Germline CDR1 reads SQVTM; CDR2 reads ANQGSEA. Trimming removed 5 bases from V and 3 bases from J, with 4 bases in between. The CDR3 is 10 residues long.

This clonotype showed up just once. This chain connects TRBV30 to TRBJ1-3; D is uncertain. This CDR3 region has 13 residues. V was cut by 3 bases and J by 0 bases, with 6 bases left in between. Germline loops: CDR1 GTSNPN, CDR2 SVGIG (reference sequence). The CDR3 protein is CAWSRDSGNTIYF. In DNA form, the CDR3 reads TGTGCCTGGAGCCGGGACTCTGGAAACACCATATATTTT.

This clonotype was seen only a few times. The rearrangement links TRBV9 to TRBJ2-1; D possibly corresponds to TRBD2 (6 bases). V was pared by 0 bases and J by 2 bases, with 9 bases between. The length of the CDR3 is 15 residues. CDR1 is SGDLS and CDR2 is YYNGEE in the germline V gene. The CDR3 DNA follows: TGTGCCAGCAGCGTAGATGCGGGAACCTACAATGAGCAGTTCTTC. It translates to CASSVDAGTYNEQFF.

This clonotype appeared many times. V and J are TRBV29-1 and TRBJ1-1; 7 bases are a match to TRBD1. V was pared by 7 bases and J by 4 bases, with 9 bases of the junction left unmatched. Looked up from germline, CDR1 is SQVTM and CDR2 is ANQGSEA. The CDR3 totals 13 residues. Written as DNA, the CDR3 is TGCAGCGACCTCAGGGGGATTGGCACTGAAGCTTTCTTT. This encodes CSDLRGIGTEAFF.

This clonotype was found many times. The chain recombines TRBV7-2 with TRBJ2-7; D is possibly TRBD1 or TRBD2 (5 bases each). V lost 8 bases to trimming and J lost 3 bases, with 14 bases between them. The CDR3 has 13 residues. CDR1 and CDR2 (germline): SGHTA, FQGNSA. The CDR3 here is CASANRDGYEQYF. In nucleotides, the CDR3 is TGTGCCAGCGCCAACCGGGACGGCTACGAGCAGTACTTC.

This chain uses TRBV9 with TRBJ1-2, with D possibly TRBD1 on 5 matching bases. The CDR3 sequence is 14 residues long. Germline loops: CDR1 SGDLS, CDR2 YYNGEE. V gave up 0 bases and J gave up 5 bases, with 11 bases separating them. CDR3 residues: CASSVDGGGYGYTF. The CDR3 DNA reads as TGTGCCAGCAGCGTAGATGGCGGGGGATATGGCTACACCTTC.

This clonotype was seen once. The J gene is TRBJ1-1, the V gene TRBV20-1; a weak D match, TRBD1 (5 bases). CDR1 and CDR2 from the germline V gene are DFQATT and SNEGSKA (reference sequence). V dropped 6 bases and J dropped 8 bases, with 13 bases sitting between them. CDR3 length: 11 residues. CDR3 loop: CSAAPGPEAFF. The CDR3 DNA reads as TGCAGTGCGGCTCCGGGGCCCGAAGCTTTCTTT.

This clonotype has at least ten counts. V usage is TRBV5-5 and J usage is TRBJ2-7; weak D call: TRBD1 (6 bases). V dropped 1 base and J dropped 9 bases, with 17 bases sitting between them. CDR1 SGHKS and CDR2 YYEKEE come from the germline V gene (reference sequence). The CDR3 loop spans 14 amino acids. CDR3 residues: CASSLTQGWHGQYF. In DNA, the CDR3 is TGTGCCAGCAGCTTGACACAGGGTTGGCATGGGCAGTACTTC.

This clonotype was detected only once. CDR3 region: CASSGLTGLEAEAFF. In DNA, the CDR3 is TGTGCCAGCAGTGGTTTGACAGGGTTAGAGGCTGAAGCTTTCTTT. The rearrangement links TRBV6-1 to TRBJ1-1; 7 nucleotides line up with TRBD1. Germline V gene sequence: CDR1 MNHNS, CDR2 SASEGT. The length of the CDR3 is 15 residues. V lost 4 bases and J lost 6; bases outside the gene matches: 11.

This clonotype was picked up a small number of times. The chain joins TRBV9 to TRBJ1-1, with D uncertain. Germline V CDR1 and CDR2: SGDLS, YYNGEE. Trimming cost V 2 bases and J 5 bases, with 13 bases left between them. This CDR3 is 14 amino acids long. CDR3 in amino acids: CASSVTPRETEAFF. In DNA form, the CDR3 reads TGTGCCAGCAGCGTTACCCCCCGGGAGACTGAAGCTTTCTTT.

This clonotype was observed at least ten times. This chain links TRBV15 with TRBJ1-1, with D unresolved. This CDR3 region has 14 residues. The germline V gene encodes CDR1 LNHNV and CDR2 YYDKDF (reference sequence). V was pared by 3 bases and J by 5 bases, with 13 bases between. CDR3 in amino acids: CATSRADRQTEAFF. CDR3 nucleotides: TGTGCCACCAGCAGGGCAGACCGGCAAACTGAAGCTTTCTTT.

There are a few counts of this clonotype. This chain uses TRBV29-1 with TRBJ2-7, with D uncertain. The CDR3 is 13 residues long. The germline gives CDR1 SQVTM, CDR2 ANQGSEA. Deletions cut 8 bases from V and 3 bases from J, with 17 bases between. In DNA, the CDR3 is TGCAGCCAAGATGAAGGTTCCTTCTACGAGCAGTACTTC. Translated, it gives CSQDEGSFYEQYF.

This clonotype was seen many times. The gene calls are TRBV7-2 and TRBJ1-2; D gene uncertain. Germline V gene lookup returns CDR1 SGHTA and CDR2 FQGNSA. Trimming stripped 4 bases from V and 2 bases from J, with 2 bases between. The CDR3 runs 11 residues. CDR3 amino acids: CASSSNYGYTF. The CDR3 DNA reads TGTGCCAGCAGCTCGAACTATGGCTACACCTTC.

The chain uses TRBV6-2 or TRBV6-3 and TRBJ2-2; D gene uncertain. This CDR3 has 13 amino acids. Germline lookup yields CDR1 MNHEY and CDR2 SVGEGT. V was shortened by 2 bases and J by 4 bases, with 5 bases between the two germline ends. This chain's CDR3 is CASSYQSTGELFF. The DNA of the CDR3 is TGTGCCAGCAGTTACCAATCCACCGGGGAGCTGTTTTTT.

The sample holds many counts of this clonotype. The V and J genes are TRBV27 and TRBJ1-5; maybe TRBD1 (6 bases). The germline V gene encodes CDR1 MNHEY and CDR2 SMNVEV (reference sequence). The ends were cut back, 2 bases at V and 6 bases at J, with 8 bases in the middle. The CDR3 is 13 amino acids. In DNA form, the CDR3 reads TGTGCCAGCAGTTTAAGGGGGTCTCAGCCCCAGCATTTT. Its translation is CASSLRGSQPQHF.

CDR3 amino acids: CASSMGQTQHF. The DNA for the CDR3 is TGTGCCAGCAGCATGGGACAGACCCAGCATTTT. This chain connects TRBV7-2 to TRBJ1-5; TRBD1 aligns across 7 bases. With 5 bases clipped from V and 11 bases from J, the junction kept 3 bases outside the gene matches. Looked up from germline, CDR1 is SGHTA and CDR2 is FQGNSA. The CDR3 is 11 amino acids.

This clonotype was picked up a small number of times. V is TRBV7-9 and J is TRBJ1-4; 7 bases fit TRBD1. CDR1 is SEHNR and CDR2 is FQNEAQ in the germline V gene (reference sequence). CDR3 length equals 14 residues. Trimming at V came to 4 bases and at J to 8 bases, leaving 7 bases not matched to a gene. CDR3 sequence reads: CASSSRDSHEKLFF. The DNA of the CDR3 is TGTGCCAGCAGCTCTCGGGACAGCCACGAAAAACTGTTTTTT.

As regards this clonotype: Being one base from a much bigger clone, this may be a read error. In this CDR3 the conserved last residue, phenylalanine or tryptophan, is missing, so a read error is likely. The rearrangement joins TRBV14 to TRBJ1-2, with D unresolved. Germline V gene data show CDR1 as SGHDN and CDR2 as FVKESK. Trimming shortened V by 2 bases and J by 4 bases, and 5 bases separated the two germline ends. This CDR3 contains 12 residues. The CDR3 DNA sequence: TGTGCCAGCAGCCAACGCGGCTATGGCTACACCCTC. Translating it yields CASSQRGYGYTL.

Worth noting for this clonotype: Given a far larger clone just one base away, this is likely a sequencing read error. V and J are TRBV19 and TRBJ1-2, with D possibly being TRBD1 (5 bases). Germline lookup yields CDR1 LNHDA and CDR2 SQIVND (reference sequence). This CDR3 is built from 13 residues. The CDR3: CASSLGAGYGYAF. The CDR3 DNA reads as TGTGCCAGTAGTCTTGGGGCTGGTTATGGCTACGCCTTC. The full variable domain, rest sourced from reference TRBV19 and TRBJ1-2, is DGGITQSPKYLFRKEGQNVTLSCEQNLNHDAMYWYRQDPGQGLRLIYYSQIVNDFQKGDIAEGYSVSREKKESFPLTVTSAQKNPTAFYLCASSLGAGYGYAFGSGTRLTVV.

This chain links TRBV6-1 with TRBJ2-3, with TRBD1 matching over 8 bases. Trimming cost V 5 bases and J 3 bases; bases outside gene matches: 4. Germline V CDR1 and CDR2: MNHNS, SASEGT. This CDR3 is 14 amino acids long. This CDR3 reads CASSLQGETDTQYF. The CDR3 DNA reads as TGTGCCAGCAGTCTACAGGGGGAGACAGATACGCAGTATTTT.

A remark on this clonotype: The junction and the germline gene differ at one end; a read error may be behind it. The chain employs TRBV25-1 and TRBJ1-1, with D uncertain. This CDR3 comprises 15 residues. Germline CDR1 MGHDK, CDR2 SYGVNS. The CDR3 DNA reads TGCGCCAGCAGCCAAGATGTTAACAAACGGTCTGAAGCTTTCTTT. As protein: CASSQDVNKRSEAFF. The full variable domain, its missing parts supplied by reference TRBV25-1 and TRBJ1-1, is EADIYQTPRYLVIGTGKKITLECSQTMGHDKMYWYQQDPGMELHLIHYSYGVNSTEKGDLSSESTVSRIRTEHFPLTLESARPSHTSQYLCASSQDVNKRSEAFFGQGTRLTVV.

This clonotype was recorded at least ten times. The V call is TRBV5-5, the J call TRBJ2-1; D unresolved. The V gene's germline CDR1 is SGHKS and CDR2 YYEKEE (reference sequence). CDR3 length: 12 amino acids. The V gene lost 2 bases and the J gene lost 7 bases, with 7 bases spanning the gap. The CDR3 sequence is CASSLDLNEQFF. CDR3 nucleotide sequence: TGTGCCAGCAGCTTAGATCTGAATGAGCAGTTCTTC.

This clonotype was seen only once. The rearrangement joins TRBV29-1 to TRBJ2-2; TRBD2 might be the D (5 bases). CDR3 length: 13 amino acids. CDR1 SQVTM and CDR2 ANQGSEA come from the germline V gene. With 7 bases removed from V and 3 bases from J, the gap between germline ends came to 12 bases. CDR3 bases: TGCAGCGGGGGAGCGACGGACACCGGGGAGCTGTTTTTT. Translation gives CSGGATDTGELFF.